This T cell receptor beta chain was observed in a study of breast tumors, draining lymph nodes, adjacent tissues. Study-wide points: The data were judged consistent with most tumor T cells coming from lymph node and expanding in tumor. Tumor repertoires ranked between lymph nodes and nontumor tissue in diversity, with V and J gene preferences. Luminal-like breast cancer showed significantly higher tumor–nontumor repertoire similarity than basal-like.

Deletions cut 5 bases from V and 4 bases from J, with 11 bases between. This CDR3 spans 13 amino acids. Germline V gene lookup returns CDR1 SGHTA and CDR2 FQGTGA. A single record per CDR3 protein comes from TCRdb applying MiXCR to the multiplex PCR reads. The sample includes around 230,000 distinct CDR3 sequences, approximately 31% of them seen just once. A note on this clonotype: Its specificity is not known.

Samples came from axillary lymph nodes draining the breast cancer. Sequenced material: axillary lymph node tissue. The clonotype was recovered from a female donor with breast cancer. Some clones in this sample may be carry-over from other donors' samples. The chain carries TRBV7-3 and TRBJ1-2; D may be TRBD1 (5 bases). The chain's CDR3 is CASSPGGVYGYTF. As DNA, the CDR3 is TGTGCCAGCAGCCCGGGGGGAGTCTATGGCTACACCTTC.